Shown below are 27 T cell receptor beta chains from a single sample sequenced in a study of T cells in women clearing cervical HPV infection. Profiled with immunoSEQ multiplex PCR; TCRdb holds only in-frame clones, not every one. The table for this sample gives tens of thousands of clones. Sequences were obtained from blood buffy coat. These receptors were obtained from a woman aged 18 to 75 with a cervical HPV16 infection that either progressed to CIN3+ or cleared (not recorded which).

Remarks on this clone: The read comes to an end 3 residues before the CDR3 does, leaving the germline J gene to fill in the end. The chain carries TRBV5-4 and TRBJ1-6, with 8 nucleotides matching TRBD1. Per the germline V gene, CDR1 is SGHNT and CDR2 is YYREEE (reference sequence). The ends lost 4 bases at V and 7 bases at J; junction bases unmatched: 4. CDR3 size: 14 residues. CDR3 region: CASSRQGWNSPLHF. The sequenced part of the CDR3 DNA is TGTGCCAGCAGCCGACAGGGGTGGAATTCACCC.

About this clone itself: The read terminates 3 residues ahead of where the CDR3 ends, so the germline J gene completes it. This chain joins TRBV7-9 and TRBJ1-2; 9 nucleotides agree with TRBD1. The V gene end was trimmed by 4 bases and the J gene end by 4 bases; junction bases not matched to a gene: 7. Germline V CDR1 and CDR2: SEHNR, FQNEAQ (reference sequence). The CDR3 spans 15 residues. The CDR3 sequence: CASSSYGTGIYGYTF. The sequenced CDR3 bases are TGTGCCAGCAGCTCCTACGGGACAGGGATCTATGGC. The full variable domain, in which reference TRBV7-9 and TRBJ1-2 provide the parts outside the CDR3, is DTGVSQNPRHKITKRGQNVTFRCDPISEHNRLYWYRQTLGQGPEFLTYFQNEAQLEKSRLLSDRFSAERPKGSFSTLEIQRTEQGDSAMYLCASSSYGTGIYGYTFGSGTRLTVV.

About this clone: The read comes to an end 3 residues before the CDR3 does, leaving the germline J gene to fill in the end. The V and J genes are TRBV7-9 and TRBJ2-7; 9 bases map to TRBD1. Germline CDR1 SEHNR, CDR2 FQNEAQ (reference sequence). The junction had 9 bases not matched to a gene; V was cut back by 5 bases and J by 4 bases. This CDR3 spans 15 amino acids. The CDR3 sequence: CASSPPPGQGYEQYF. The sequenced CDR3 bases are TGTGCCAGCAGCCCCCCCCCGGGACAGGGTTACGAG.

For this clone: The read ends 3 residues before the CDR3 terminus; that terminus is restored from the germline J gene. The chain uses TRBV2 and TRBJ2-7; 8 positions agree with TRBD1. V lost 3 bases and J lost 5; bases outside the gene matches: 9. The CDR3 runs 15 residues. Per germline, CDR1 SNHLY and CDR2 FYNNEI. CDR3 sequence: CASSDRQGAVDEQYF. Incomplete CDR3 DNA: TGTGCCAGCAGTGATCGTCAGGGGGCTGTCGACGAG.

About this clone: Read coverage stops 3 residues before the CDR3 terminus; the germline J gene supplies the remainder. The chain carries TRBV7-6 and TRBJ2-1; D is ambiguous. Germline CDR1 SGHVS, CDR2 FNYEAQ. The CDR3 extends over 12 amino acids. V gave up 4 bases and J gave up 4 bases, with 5 bases separating them. The DNA read from the CDR3 is TGTGCCAGCAGCTCCGGGTACAATGAG. Protein sequence: CASSSGYNE. The whole CDR3 sequence reads CASSSGYNEQFF.

About this clone: From the germline J gene comes the end of the CDR3, since the read stops 3 residues before it. The genes are TRBV10-2 and TRBJ2-7; D is unresolved. Germline CDR1 and CDR2: WSHSY and SAAADI. This CDR3 comprises 13 residues. The V and J ends lost 2 bases and 2 bases respectively, with 7 bases between them. The CDR3 DNA, read in part, is TGCGCCAGCAGTGAGCCCCTAACCTACGAG. Translation: CASSEPLTYE. The full CDR3 protein is CASSEPLTYEQYF.

Of note for this clone: Read coverage stops 3 residues before the CDR3 terminus; the germline J gene supplies the remainder. The chain uses TRBV20-1 and TRBJ1-1; D might be TRBD1 (6 bases). Germline CDR1 reads DFQATT; CDR2 reads SNEGSKA (reference sequence). The CDR3 has 14 amino acids. The sequenced CDR3 bases are TGCAGTGCTAGAGCCAACCCTGGGGGCGCGGAA. This gives the protein CSARANPGGAE. In full, the CDR3 is CSARANPGGAEAFF.

A word on this clone: Read data end 3 residues before the CDR3 end; the end is taken from the germline J gene. V is TRBV20-1 and J is TRBJ1-2; 8 bases are shared with TRBD1. Germline CDR1 is DFQATT and CDR2 is SNEGSKA (reference sequence). After removal of 2 bases from V and 5 bases from J, the junction contained 1 base not matched to a gene. This CDR3 is built from 12 residues. The CDR3 loop reads CSARQGAYGYTF. The part of the CDR3 DNA that was read is TGCAGTGCTAGACAGGGGGCATATGGC.

In regard to this clone: The CDR3 is cut off 3 residues early in the read; its end comes from the germline J gene. The chain carries TRBV4-2 and TRBJ2-2; D is possibly TRBD1 (5 bases). From germline, CDR1 is LGHNA and CDR2 YNFKEQ. The CDR3 covers 18 residues. V was trimmed by 4 bases and J by 0 bases, leaving 18 bases between them. The CDR3 loop reads CASSPSLGLATNTGELFF. The covered CDR3 bases are TGTGCCAGCAGCCCTTCCCTGGGGCTTGCTACGAACACCGGGGAG.

Turning to this clone: The read ends 3 residues shy of where the CDR3 ends; the end is completed using the germline J gene. This chain uses TRBV5-1 with TRBJ2-7; 12 bases are shared with TRBD2. V gave up 0 bases and J gave up 3 bases; unmatched junction bases: 1. Germline V gene lookup returns CDR1 SGHRS and CDR2 YFSETQ. The CDR3 has 15 residues. This CDR3 reads CASSLGTSGNYEQYF. CDR3 DNA, as far as it was read: TGCGCCAGCAGCTTGGGGACTAGCGGGAACTACGAG.

On this clone: The CDR3 end is not reached by the read, which stops 3 residues before it; the germline J gene fills it in. The chain employs TRBV29-1 and TRBJ1-1; D not certain. The germline CDR1 and CDR2 sequences are SQVTM and ANQGSEA. V lost 6 bases and J lost 4, with 9 bases in between. The CDR3 covers 11 residues. The CDR3 sequence is CSVPKGTEAFF. Partial CDR3 DNA: TGCAGCGTGCCTAAGGGCACTGAA. Together with reference TRBV29-1 and TRBJ1-1, the CDR3 gives the full variable domain: SAVISQKPSRDICQRGTSLTIQCQVDSQVTMMFWYRQQPGQSLTLIATANQGSEATYESGFVIDKFPISRPNLTFSTLTVSNMSPEDSSIYLCSVPKGTEAFFGQGTRLTVV.

About this clone: The CDR3 end falls 3 residues outside the read, so it is completed with the germline J gene. The chain joins TRBV10-2 to TRBJ2-1, with D maybe TRBD2 (5 bases). CDR3 size: 13 residues. Trimming removed 6 bases at V and 4 bases at J, with 10 bases between. The germline V gene encodes CDR1 WSHSY and CDR2 SAAADI. The CDR3 is CASRMDLYNEQFF. The sequenced part of the CDR3 DNA is TGCGCCAGCAGGATGGACTTGTACAATGAG.

Worth noting for this clone: The read is 3 residues too short to cover the CDR3 end, so that end is filled in from the germline J gene. The chain has TRBV2 and TRBJ2-2; D may be TRBD2 (6 bases). CDR1 is SNHLY, CDR2 FYNNEI, per germline. Trimming stripped 2 bases from V and 7 bases from J, with 8 bases between. The CDR3 extends over 13 amino acids. CDR3 bases read: TGTGCCAGCAGTGAACGCGGGATCGGGGAG. Translating it yields CASSERGIGE. The CDR3 reads in full as CASSERGIGELFF.

About this clone: The read ends 3 residues before the CDR3 terminus; that terminus is restored from the germline J gene. This same CDR3 is encoded by further DNA sequences in the sample. V gene TRBV19 combines with J gene TRBJ2-2; D gene unclear. V was clipped by 1 base and J by 1 base, with 4 bases between them. CDR3 length equals 14 residues. The germline gives CDR1 LNHDA, CDR2 SQIVND (reference sequence). CDR3 residues: CASSIGQNTGELFF. The sequenced CDR3 bases are TGTGCCAGTAGTATAGGACAGAACACCGGGGAG.

On this clone itself: The CDR3 end lies 3 residues beyond the end of the read and is filled in from the germline J gene. The rearrangement uses TRBV27 and TRBJ1-2; possibly TRBD1 for D (6 bases). CDR3 length: 14 residues. Germline loops: CDR1 MNHEY, CDR2 SMNVEV (reference sequence). CDR3 protein: CASSFGTGRTGYTF. CDR3 bases read: TGTGCCAGCAGTTTCGGCACAGGGAGAACGGGC.

Concerning this clone: The missing CDR3 end, 3 residues past where the read stops, is filled in from the germline J gene. The chain has TRBV10-3 and TRBJ1-3, with 7 bases lining up with TRBD1. Unmatched junction bases numbered 2, after V lost 6 bases and J lost 0 bases. CDR3 length: 14 residues. The germline gives CDR1 ENHRY, CDR2 SYGVKD. The sequenced part of the CDR3 DNA is TGTGCCATCAGCGGACAGGCCTCTGGAAACACC. It codes for CAISGQASGNT. The full CDR3 protein reads CAISGQASGNTIYF.

The CDR3 here is CASSLRAGGPGETQYF. The DNA read from the CDR3 is TGTGCCAGCAGCTTGAGGGCGGGGGGGCCCGGGGAGACC. The chain is built from TRBV13 and TRBJ2-5; TRBD2 matches at 9 bases. The read gets to within 3 residues of the CDR3 end, and the germline J gene fills in the rest. Germline lookup yields CDR1 PRHDT and CDR2 FYEKMQ (reference sequence). V dropped 3 bases and J dropped 5; count of bases not matched to a gene: 10. CDR3 size: 16 residues.

With regard to this clone: The read finishes 3 residues shy of the CDR3 end, and the germline J gene is used to complete it. V is TRBV2 and J is TRBJ1-6; unclear D gene. The CDR3 totals 15 residues. Trimming shortened V by 6 bases and J by 7 bases, and 16 bases separated the two germline ends. Germline assignment: CDR1 SNHLY and CDR2 FYNNEI. The part of the CDR3 DNA that was read is TGTGCCAGCAGGGAGGATTCAACGGGGAATTCACCC. Its translation is CASREDSTGNSP. The CDR3 as a whole reads CASREDSTGNSPLHF. The full variable domain, completed using reference TRBV2 and TRBJ1-6, is EPEVTQTPSHQVTQMGQEVILRCVPISNHLYFYWYRQILGQKVEFLVSFYNNEISEKSEIFDDQFSVERPDGSNFTLKIRSTKLEDSAMYFCASREDSTGNSPLHFGNGTRLTVT.

Regarding this clone: Relative to the germline gene, one junction end is altered; a read error may explain this. Coverage ceases 3 residues before the CDR3 finishes, and the germline J gene fills in the end. This sample includes further DNA sequences coding for the same CDR3. The V and J genes are TRBV4-1 and TRBJ2-3; 7 bases match TRBD2. CDR3 size: 16 residues. CDR1 and CDR2 from the germline V gene are MGHRA and YSYEKL. The sequenced part of the CDR3 DNA is TGCGCCAGCAGTCAAGATGGTTTAGCGGGTACAGATACG. Its translation is CASSQDGLAGTDT. The entire CDR3 protein is CASSQDGLAGTDTQYF.

Details on this clone: The read finishes 3 residues shy of the CDR3 end, and the germline J gene is used to complete it. The chain couples TRBV7-3 to TRBJ2-1; 9 positions match TRBD2. Germline-derived CDR1 and CDR2 are SGHTA and FQGTGA. There are 16 residues in the CDR3. V lost 0 bases and J lost 6; bases outside the gene matches: 6. The sequenced part of the CDR3 DNA is TGTGCCAGCAGCTTAACGGCGACTAGCGGAACCAATGAG. Its protein product is CASSLTATSGTNE. The whole CDR3 protein is CASSLTATSGTNEQFF. Using reference TRBV7-3 and TRBJ2-1 for the parts outside the CDR3, the full variable domain is GAGVSQTPSNKVTEKGKYVELRCDPISGHTALYWYRQSLGQGPEFLIYFQGTGAADDSGLPNDRFFAVRPEGSVSTLKIQRTERGDSAVYLCASSLTATSGTNEQFFGPGTRLTVL.

Notes on this clone: The read terminates 3 residues before the CDR3 end, so the remaining end is supplied by the germline J gene. This chain joins TRBV6-2 or TRBV6-3 and TRBJ2-1; D perhaps matches TRBD1 (6 bases). Deletions cut 7 bases from V and 0 bases from J, with 13 bases between. Germline CDR1 reads MNHEY; CDR2 reads SVGEGT. The CDR3 has 15 amino acids. CDR3 protein: CASKGEGRSYNEQFF. The part of the CDR3 DNA that was read is TGTGCCAGCAAGGGGGAAGGTCGCTCCTACAATGAG.

Notes on this clone: The read halts 3 residues ahead of the CDR3 end, with the missing end drawn from the germline J gene. This rearrangement joins TRBV11-2 to TRBJ1-2; TRBD1 might be the D (6 bases). This CDR3 comprises 12 residues. Germline V gene lookup returns CDR1 SGHAT and CDR2 FQNNGV. CDR3 bases read: TGTGCCAGCGGCGCCGCAGGGGTAGGG. This codes for CASGAAGVG. The CDR3, in full, reads CASGAAGVGYTF.

The part of the CDR3 DNA that was read is TGTGCCAGCAGCTTTCAGGGGGTGGGTTCACCC. Its translation is CASSFQGVGSP. The full CDR3 protein is CASSFQGVGSPLHF. The chain carries TRBV7-2 and TRBJ1-6, with 7 bases identical to TRBD1. The CDR3 end falls 3 residues outside the read, so it is completed with the germline J gene. From germline, CDR1 is SGHTA and CDR2 FQGNSA. Trimming cost V 3 bases and J 9 bases; bases outside gene matches: 5. This CDR3 spans 14 amino acids.

A word on this clone: The sequenced fragment ends 3 residues before the CDR3 boundary, so the rest is inferred from the germline J gene. The gene calls are TRBV5-1 and TRBJ2-1; TRBD1 aligns across 7 bases. Germline CDR1 is SGHRS and CDR2 is YFSETQ. Trimming took 5 bases from V and 2 from J; bases not matched to a gene: 7. This CDR3 is built from 15 residues. The CDR3 here is CASRETGETYNEQFF. CDR3 DNA, as far as it was read: TGCGCCAGCAGAGAAACAGGGGAAACCTACAATGAG.

Of note for this clone: The CDR3 end lies 3 residues beyond the end of the read and is filled in from the germline J gene. The J gene is TRBJ2-2, the V gene TRBV7-7; D may be TRBD2 (6 bases). Per the germline V gene, CDR1 is SSHAT and CDR2 is FNYEAQ (reference sequence). The CDR3 is 14 residues long. The CDR3 DNA, read in part, is TGTGCTAGCTCCTGGGGGGCGAACACCGGGGAG. This gives the protein CASSWGANTGE. The complete CDR3 reads CASSWGANTGELFF.

To note about this clone: The observed sequence ends 3 residues before the CDR3 terminus, with the missing tail filled in from the germline J gene. V gene TRBV9 combines with J gene TRBJ2-2; 16 bases align to TRBD2. The germline gives CDR1 SGDLS, CDR2 YYNGEE. The ends lost 3 bases at V and 4 bases at J; junction bases unmatched: 6. This CDR3 is 18 amino acids long. CDR3 region: CASSEGLAGGARTGELFF. Incomplete CDR3 DNA: TGTGCCAGCAGCGAGGGACTAGCGGGGGGGGCTCGCACCGGGGAG.

Concerning this clone itself: The CDR3 goes on 3 residues after the read ends, and that part is filled in from the germline J gene. The chain couples TRBV7-9 to TRBJ2-2; perhaps TRBD1 as D (5 bases). V lost 8 bases and J lost 4, with 14 bases in between. This CDR3 comprises 14 residues. Germline V gene data show CDR1 as SEHNR and CDR2 as FQNEAQ (reference sequence). CDR3 region: CASREDTITGELFF. The DNA read from the CDR3 is TGTGCCAGCCGCGAGGACACTATCACCGGGGAG. The variable domain in full, completed from reference TRBV7-9 and TRBJ2-2, reads DTGVSQNPRHKITKRGQNVTFRCDPISEHNRLYWYRQTLGQGPEFLTYFQNEAQLEKSRLLSDRFSAERPKGSFSTLEIQRTEQGDSAMYLCASREDTITGELFFGEGSRLTVL.